The rows below give T cell receptor beta chains drawn from one sample of a study of PD-L1 blockade in urothelial cancer. Data came from immunoSEQ multiplex PCR; TCRdb stores just in-frame clones and leaves some out. The sample has about 81,000 clones, about 89% seen once. Sequenced material: PBMCs, taken around atezolizumab (anti-PD-L1) treatment. Every receptor here comes from a woman older than 75 with urothelial cancer. Each CDR3 is given with its conserved first and last residue. The D gene is left open where the match is weak. Where a row states a size, it is once, few, many or the class of an expanded clone; other rows omit it.

>TRBJ1-1|-|TRBV20-1|-
CSAPEGREAFF
TGCAGTGCTCCGGAGGGGAGGGAGGCTTTCTTT
>TRBJ2-1|TRBD1|TRBV6-1|-
CASRLTGGYEQFF
TGTGCCAGCAGGCTGACAGGGGGATATGAGCAGTTCTTC
>TRBJ2-1|TRBD2|TRBV9|-
CASSVVMSSGRNEQFF
TGTGCCAGCAGCGTAGTAATGTCTAGCGGGAGGAATGAGCAGTTCTTC
>TRBJ1-2|-|TRBV5-1|-
CASGPGQLNYGYTF
TGCGCCAGCGGGCCGGGACAACTTAACTATGGCTACACCTTC
>TRBJ1-1|-|TRBV6-1|-
CASSERMARYTEAFF
TGTGCCAGCAGTGAAAGGATGGCCAGGTACACTGAAGCTTTCTTT
>TRBJ2-1|TRBD1|TRBV7-9|-
CASSLEAGQGNDEQFF
TGTGCCAGCAGCTTAGAGGCGGGACAGGGGAACGATGAGCAGTTCTTC
>TRBJ2-1|-|TRBV28|once
CASSSLQGNNEQFF
TGTGCCAGCAGTTCGTTACAGGGAAACAATGAGCAGTTCTTC
>TRBJ2-3|-|TRBV9|-
CASSVGAGPGTDTQYF
TGTGCCAGCAGCGTGGGAGCGGGCCCAGGCACAGATACGCAGTATTTT
>TRBJ2-2|TRBD1|TRBV6-5|once
CASSRRTGLAGELFF
TGTGCCAGCAGTCGGAGGACAGGTCTGGCCGGGGAGCTGTTTTTT
>TRBJ2-2|TRBD2|TRBV7-3|-
CASSPLPMTSGTASVTELFF
TGTGCCAGCAGCCCACTACCTATGACTAGCGGGACCGCCTCAGTAACTGAGCTGTTTTTT
>TRBJ1-1|-|TRBV28|-
CASMSAGSPEAFF
TGTGCCAGCATGAGCGCGGGCTCCCCTGAAGCTTTCTTT
>TRBJ2-2|-|TRBV6-1|-
CAGHHGQANTGELFF
TGTGCCGGACACCATGGGCAGGCGAACACCGGGGAGCTGTTTTTT
>TRBJ2-3|TRBD2|TRBV19|-
CASSPGLADTDTQYF
TGTGCCAGTAGTCCGGGACTAGCGGACACAGATACGCAGTATTTT
>TRBJ2-7|TRBD2|TRBV2|-
CASGRTSGSYEQYF
TGTGCCAGCGGACGGACTAGCGGCTCCTACGAGCAGTACTTC
>TRBJ2-2|-|TRBV27|-
CASSLRAGRLNTGELFF
TGTGCCAGCAGTTTACGGGCGGGACGTCTGAACACCGGGGAGCTGTTTTTT
>TRBJ1-1|-|TRBV5-4|-
CASSLEGGQVTEAFF
TGTGCCAGCAGCTTGGAGGGGGGGCAGGTAACTGAAGCTTTCTTT
>TRBJ2-1|TRBD2|TRBV7-3|-
CASSPGAAGAGGEQFF
TGTGCCAGCAGCCCAGGGGCGGCGGGAGCGGGGGGTGAGCAGTTCTTC
>TRBJ2-1|TRBD2|TRBV7-6|once
CASSLLWTSVEHNEQFF
TGTGCCAGCAGCTTATTGTGGACTAGCGTGGAACACAATGAGCAGTTCTTC
>TRBJ1-1|-|TRBV9|-
CASSGGVNTEAFF
TGTGCCAGCAGCGGGGGGGTGAACACTGAAGCTTTCTTT
>TRBJ2-1|-|TRBV9|-
CASSPDTTSYNEQFF
TGTGCCAGCAGCCCGGACACAACCTCCTACAATGAGCAGTTCTTC
>TRBJ1-1|-|TRBV19|-
CASSIDETAGAFF
TGTGCCAGTAGTATAGATGAGACGGCGGGAGCTTTCTTT
>TRBJ2-7|-|TRBV28|-
CASSLGIGRGPSYEQYF
TGTGCCAGCAGTTTAGGGATCGGGCGGGGGCCCTCCTACGAGCAGTACTTC
>TRBJ1-1|-|TRBV5-4|-
CASSFSTANTEAFF
TGTGCCAGCAGCTTCTCGACAGCGAACACTGAAGCTTTCTTT
>TRBJ2-2|-|TRBV7-7|-
CASSLDRNTGELFF
TGTGCCAGCAGTCTAGACAGGAACACCGGGGAGCTGTTTTTT
>TRBJ2-7|TRBD1|TRBV4-2|-
CASSAPGQGSYEQYF
TGTGCCAGCTCTGCACCGGGACAGGGAAGCTACGAGCAGTACTTC
>TRBJ1-1|TRBD1|TRBV25-1|few
CASSGTGRGTEAFF
TGTGCCAGCAGTGGGACAGGGCGAGGCACTGAAGCTTTCTTT
>TRBJ2-3|TRBD2|TRBV9|once
CASSPRGSGIGSDTQYF
TGTGCCAGCAGCCCCCGGGGTAGCGGGATAGGTTCAGATACGCAGTATTTT
>TRBJ2-7|TRBD2|TRBV30|-
CAWSVPAGVGEQYF
TGTGCCTGGAGTGTCCCAGCGGGAGTTGGCGAGCAGTACTTC
>TRBJ2-1|-|TRBV11-3|-
CASSLGGGGSSWNEQFF
TGTGCCAGCAGCTTAGGGGGGGGCGGGAGCTCCTGGAATGAGCAGTTCTTC
>TRBJ2-1|-|TRBV7-8|-
CASSLRVGLSYNEQFF
TGTGCCAGCAGCTTAAGAGTGGGCCTCTCCTACAATGAGCAGTTCTTC
>TRBJ1-5|TRBD1|TRBV7-8|-
CASSRDRGEPQHF
TGTGCCAGCAGTCGTGACAGGGGTGAGCCCCAGCATTTT
>TRBJ1-1|TRBD1|TRBV7-9|-
CASSSIPEFDRAQGTEAFF
TGTGCCAGCAGCTCTATTCCCGAATTTGACAGGGCCCAGGGCACTGAAGCTTTCTTT
>TRBJ2-7|TRBD2|TRBV7-3|-
CASSLTGTSREQYF
TGTGCCAGCAGCTTAACCGGGACTAGCCGCGAGCAGTACTTC
>TRBJ2-1|-|TRBV6-5|once
CASSYTGSDYNEQFF
TGTGCCAGCAGTTACACCGGGAGTGACTACAATGAGCAGTTCTTC
>TRBJ2-1|TRBD2|TRBV9|-
CASSVNGRDYNEQFF
TGTGCCAGCAGCGTAAACGGGAGGGACTACAATGAGCAGTTCTTC
>TRBJ1-2|TRBD1|TRBV4-1|-
CASNNGGGKYGYTF
TGCGCCAGCAACAACGGAGGGGGCAAATATGGCTACACCTTC
>TRBJ2-3|-|TRBV18|-
CASSPRLAPDTQYF
TGTGCCAGCTCACCACGGCTAGCGCCAGATACGCAGTATTTT
>TRBJ2-7|TRBD2|TRBV10-3|-
CAISGLAGDEQYF
TGTGCCATCAGTGGACTAGCGGGAGACGAGCAGTACTTC
>TRBJ2-7|TRBD2|TRBV5-6|-
CASSLAVRGPRREDYEQYF
TGTGCCAGCAGCTTGGCCGTGCGCGGCCCGAGACGGGAGGACTACGAGCAGTACTTC